This T cell receptor (beta chain) was identified during a study of Graves' ophthalmopathy and Graves' hyperthyroidism. Additional autoimmune diseases, uncontrolled infections, pregnancy or lactation disqualified patients. V lost 4 bases, J lost 2 bases, and 7 bases lay in between. Germline CDR1 and CDR2: SGHRS and YFSETQ. The CDR3 sequence is 12 residues long. The authors amplified TCR beta CDR3 regions from RNA transcripts. First-round RT-PCR employed HTBI primers, with a second-round multiplex PCR after it. TCRdb called the multiplex PCR reads again in MiXCR, with one record for every CDR3 protein. The sample contains around 340,000 distinct CDR3 sequences, roughly 15% of which appear only once. Many counts were recorded for this clonotype.

The rearrangement joins TRBV5-1 to TRBJ2-7; D gene ambiguous. The specimen was peripheral blood. This sequence originates from an adult man with Graves' ophthalmopathy. The CDR3 sequence is CASSTAPYEQYF. The DNA for the CDR3 is TGCGCCAGCAGCACGGCCCCCTACGAGCAGTACTTC.